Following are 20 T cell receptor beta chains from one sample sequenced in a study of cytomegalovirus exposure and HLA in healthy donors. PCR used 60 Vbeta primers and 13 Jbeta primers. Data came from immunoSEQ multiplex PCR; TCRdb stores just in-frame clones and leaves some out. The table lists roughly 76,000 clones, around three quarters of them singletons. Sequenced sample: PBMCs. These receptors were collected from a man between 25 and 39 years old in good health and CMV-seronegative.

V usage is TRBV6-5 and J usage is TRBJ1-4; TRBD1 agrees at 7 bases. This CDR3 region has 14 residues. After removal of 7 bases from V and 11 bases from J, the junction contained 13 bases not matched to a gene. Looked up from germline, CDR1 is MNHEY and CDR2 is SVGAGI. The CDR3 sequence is CASKGETGSRKLFF. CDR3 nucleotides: TGTGCCAGCAAAGGGGAGACAGGGTCCCGGAAACTGTTTTTT.

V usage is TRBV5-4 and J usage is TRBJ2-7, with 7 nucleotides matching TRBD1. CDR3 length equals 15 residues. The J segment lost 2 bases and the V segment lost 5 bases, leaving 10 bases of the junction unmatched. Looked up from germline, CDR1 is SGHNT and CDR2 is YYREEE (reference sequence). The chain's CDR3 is CASSPRQGLAYEQYF. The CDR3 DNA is TGTGCCAGCAGTCCCCGACAGGGCCTAGCCTACGAGCAGTACTTC.

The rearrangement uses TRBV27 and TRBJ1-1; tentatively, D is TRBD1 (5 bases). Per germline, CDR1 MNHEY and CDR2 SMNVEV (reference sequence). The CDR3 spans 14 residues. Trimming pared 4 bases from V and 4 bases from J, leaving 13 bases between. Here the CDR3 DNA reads TGTGCCAGCAGTTCAGGATACAGGTCCACTGAAGCTTTCTTT. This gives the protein CASSSGYRSTEAFF.

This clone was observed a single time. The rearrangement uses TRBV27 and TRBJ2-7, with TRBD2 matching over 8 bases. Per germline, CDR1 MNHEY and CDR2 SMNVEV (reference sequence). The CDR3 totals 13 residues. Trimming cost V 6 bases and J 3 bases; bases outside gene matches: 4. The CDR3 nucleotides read TGTGCCAGCAGGGCGGGAGGAGGCTACGAGCAGTACTTC. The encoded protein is CASRAGGGYEQYF.

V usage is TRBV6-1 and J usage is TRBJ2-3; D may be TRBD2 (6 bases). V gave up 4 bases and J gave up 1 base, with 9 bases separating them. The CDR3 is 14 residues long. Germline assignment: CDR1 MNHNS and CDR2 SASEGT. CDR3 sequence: CASSGGGGTDTQYF. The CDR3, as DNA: TGTGCCAGCAGTGGAGGAGGGGGCACAGATACGCAGTATTTT.

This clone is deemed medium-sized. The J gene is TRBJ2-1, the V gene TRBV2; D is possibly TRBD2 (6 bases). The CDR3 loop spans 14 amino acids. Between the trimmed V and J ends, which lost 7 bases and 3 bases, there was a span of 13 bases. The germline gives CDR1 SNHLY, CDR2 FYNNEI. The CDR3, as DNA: TGTGCCAGCATTTTAGCGGACTTCTACAATGAGCAGTTCTTC. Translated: CASILADFYNEQFF.

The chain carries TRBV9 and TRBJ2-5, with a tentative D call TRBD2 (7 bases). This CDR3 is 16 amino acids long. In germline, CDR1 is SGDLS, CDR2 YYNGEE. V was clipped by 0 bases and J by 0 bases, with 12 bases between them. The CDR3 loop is CASSVGGGEYQETQYF. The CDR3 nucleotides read TGTGCCAGCAGCGTAGGGGGGGGCGAATACCAAGAGACCCAGTACTTC.

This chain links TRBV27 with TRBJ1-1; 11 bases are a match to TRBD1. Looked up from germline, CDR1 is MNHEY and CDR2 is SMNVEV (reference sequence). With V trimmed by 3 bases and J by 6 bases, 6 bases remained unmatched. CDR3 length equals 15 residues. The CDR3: CASSFGTGGFSEAFF. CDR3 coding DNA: TGTGCCAGCAGTTTTGGGACAGGGGGATTCTCTGAAGCTTTCTTT.

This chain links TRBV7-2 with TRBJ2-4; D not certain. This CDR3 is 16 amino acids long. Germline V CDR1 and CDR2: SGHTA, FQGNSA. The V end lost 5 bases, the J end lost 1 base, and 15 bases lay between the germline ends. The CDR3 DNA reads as TGTGCCAGCAGCCCACACGCGGAATTCGCCAAAAACATTCAGTACTTC. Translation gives CASSPHAEFAKNIQYF.

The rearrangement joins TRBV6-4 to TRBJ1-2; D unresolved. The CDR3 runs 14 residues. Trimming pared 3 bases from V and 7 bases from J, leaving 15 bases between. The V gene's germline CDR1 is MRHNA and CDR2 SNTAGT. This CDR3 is CASSEDLRRGGYTF. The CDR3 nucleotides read TGTGCCAGCAGTGAGGACCTCCGGCGGGGTGGCTACACCTTC.

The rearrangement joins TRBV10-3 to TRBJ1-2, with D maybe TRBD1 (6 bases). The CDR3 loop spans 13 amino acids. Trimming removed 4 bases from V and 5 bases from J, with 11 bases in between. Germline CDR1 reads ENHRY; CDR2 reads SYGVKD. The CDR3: CAISASTGYGYTF. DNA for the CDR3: TGTGCCATCAGTGCCTCGACAGGTTATGGCTACACCTTC.

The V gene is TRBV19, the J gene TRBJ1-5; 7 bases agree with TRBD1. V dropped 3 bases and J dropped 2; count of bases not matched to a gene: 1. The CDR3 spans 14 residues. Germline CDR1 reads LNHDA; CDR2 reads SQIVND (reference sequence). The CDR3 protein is CASSIQGGNQPQHF. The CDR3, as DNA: TGTGCCAGTAGTATTCAGGGGGGCAATCAGCCCCAGCATTTT.

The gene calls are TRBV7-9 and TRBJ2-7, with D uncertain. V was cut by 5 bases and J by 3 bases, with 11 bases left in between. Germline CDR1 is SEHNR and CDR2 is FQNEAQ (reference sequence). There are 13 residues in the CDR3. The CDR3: CASSHPTIYEQYF. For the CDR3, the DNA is TGTGCCAGCAGCCATCCAACTATCTACGAGCAGTACTTC.

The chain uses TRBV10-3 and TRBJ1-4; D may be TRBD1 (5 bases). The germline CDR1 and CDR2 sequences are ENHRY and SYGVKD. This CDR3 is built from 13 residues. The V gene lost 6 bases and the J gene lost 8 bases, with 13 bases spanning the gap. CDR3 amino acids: CAISRVGLEKLFF. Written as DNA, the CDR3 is TGTGCCATCAGCAGGGTCGGGCTCGAAAAACTGTTTTTT.

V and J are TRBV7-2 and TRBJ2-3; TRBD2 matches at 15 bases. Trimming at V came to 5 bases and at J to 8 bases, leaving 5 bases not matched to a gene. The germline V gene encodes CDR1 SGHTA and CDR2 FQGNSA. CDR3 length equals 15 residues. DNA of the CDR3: TGTGCCAGCAGCATCGGACTAGCGGGAGGGGGTACGCAGTATTTT. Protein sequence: CASSIGLAGGGTQYF.

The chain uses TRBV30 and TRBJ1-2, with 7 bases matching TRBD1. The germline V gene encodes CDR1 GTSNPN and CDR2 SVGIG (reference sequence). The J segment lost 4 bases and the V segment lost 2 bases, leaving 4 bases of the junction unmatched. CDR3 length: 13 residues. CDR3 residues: CAWSPRDSYGYTF. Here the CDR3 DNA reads TGTGCCTGGAGTCCTCGGGACAGCTATGGCTACACCTTC.

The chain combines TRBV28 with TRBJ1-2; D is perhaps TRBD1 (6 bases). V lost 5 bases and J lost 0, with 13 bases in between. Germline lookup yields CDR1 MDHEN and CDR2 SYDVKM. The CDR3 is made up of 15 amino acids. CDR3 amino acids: CASSTGLQANYGYTF. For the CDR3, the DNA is TGTGCCAGCAGTACAGGGTTGCAAGCTAACTATGGCTACACCTTC.

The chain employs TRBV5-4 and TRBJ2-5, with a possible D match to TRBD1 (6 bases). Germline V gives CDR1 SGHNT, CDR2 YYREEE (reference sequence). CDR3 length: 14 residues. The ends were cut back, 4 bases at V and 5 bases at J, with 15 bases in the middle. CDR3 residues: CASSAGQTGETQYF. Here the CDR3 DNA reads TGTGCCAGCAGCGCCGGACAGACGGGGGAGACCCAGTACTTC.

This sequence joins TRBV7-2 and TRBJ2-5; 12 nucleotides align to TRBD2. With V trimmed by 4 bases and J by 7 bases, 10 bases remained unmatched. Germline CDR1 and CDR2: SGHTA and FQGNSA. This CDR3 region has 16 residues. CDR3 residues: CASSSQGTSGLGTQYF. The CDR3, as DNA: TGTGCCAGCAGCTCCCAAGGGACTAGCGGGTTAGGGACCCAGTACTTC.

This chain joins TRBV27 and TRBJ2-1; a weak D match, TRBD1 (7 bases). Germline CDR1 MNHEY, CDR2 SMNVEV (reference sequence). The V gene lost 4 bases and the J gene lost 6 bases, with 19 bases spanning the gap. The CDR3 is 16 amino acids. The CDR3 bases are TGTGCCAGCAGTTCCCAGTCAGGGGGGTTCCTCAATGAGCAGTTCTTC. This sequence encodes CASSSQSGGFLNEQFF.